The clone carrying this T cell receptor (beta chain) was observed a handful of times. With 60 Vbeta and 13 Jbeta primers, the PCR was carried out. Assay: immunoSEQ multiplex PCR; the TCRdb copy retains only in-frame clones and omits some. Among some 160,000 clones listed, around three quarters were seen once. The source of the sample is a study of cytomegalovirus exposure and HLA in healthy donors. CDR1 SEHNR and CDR2 FQNEAQ come from the germline V gene (reference sequence). Trimming left V 0 bases short and J 3 bases short, with 17 bases between. The CDR3 runs to 17 residues. The clonotype was recovered from a woman aged 30 to 39 in good health and CMV-seronegative. The specimen sequenced was PBMCs. V gene TRBV7-9 combines with J gene TRBJ1-1, with D unresolved. CDR3 coding DNA: TGTGCCAGCAGCTTAGCCCTCGGACTGGGGATTTACACTGAAGCTTTCTTT. It translates to CASSLALGLGIYTEAFF.